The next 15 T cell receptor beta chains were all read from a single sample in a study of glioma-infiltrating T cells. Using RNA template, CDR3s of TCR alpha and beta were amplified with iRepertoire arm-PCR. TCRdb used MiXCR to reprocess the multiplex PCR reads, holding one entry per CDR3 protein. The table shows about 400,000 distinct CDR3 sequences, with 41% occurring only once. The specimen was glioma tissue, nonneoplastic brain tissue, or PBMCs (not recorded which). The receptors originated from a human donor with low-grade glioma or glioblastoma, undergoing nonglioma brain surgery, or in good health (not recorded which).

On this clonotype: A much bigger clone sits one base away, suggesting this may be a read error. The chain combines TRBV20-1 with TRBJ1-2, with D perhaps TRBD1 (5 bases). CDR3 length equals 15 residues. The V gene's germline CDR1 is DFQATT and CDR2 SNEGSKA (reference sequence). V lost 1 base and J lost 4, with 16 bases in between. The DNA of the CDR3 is TGCAGTGCTAGAGGTTCTGACAGTGATTTCTATGGCTACACCTTC. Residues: CSARGSDSDFYGYTF.

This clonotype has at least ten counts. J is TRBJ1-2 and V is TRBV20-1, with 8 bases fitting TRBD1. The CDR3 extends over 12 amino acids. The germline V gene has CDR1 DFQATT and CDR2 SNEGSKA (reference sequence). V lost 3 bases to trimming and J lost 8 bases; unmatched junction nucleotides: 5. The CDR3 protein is CSARTGVRGYTF. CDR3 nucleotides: TGCAGTGCTAGGACAGGGGTGCGAGGCTACACCTTC.

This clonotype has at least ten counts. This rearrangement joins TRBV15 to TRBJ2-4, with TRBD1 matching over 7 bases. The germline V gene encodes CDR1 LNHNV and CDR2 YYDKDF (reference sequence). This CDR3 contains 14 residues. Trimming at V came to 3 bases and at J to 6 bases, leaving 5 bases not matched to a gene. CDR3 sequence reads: CATSSRDSLNIQYF. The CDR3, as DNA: TGTGCCACCAGCAGCCGGGACAGTCTAAACATTCAGTACTTC.

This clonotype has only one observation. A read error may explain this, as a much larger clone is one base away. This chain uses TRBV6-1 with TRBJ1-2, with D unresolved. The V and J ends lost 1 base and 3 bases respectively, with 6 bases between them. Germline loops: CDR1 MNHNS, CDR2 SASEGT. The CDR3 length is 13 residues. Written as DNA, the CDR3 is TGTGCCAGCAGTGAAGACAACCACTATGGCTACACCTTC. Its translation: CASSEDNHYGYTF.

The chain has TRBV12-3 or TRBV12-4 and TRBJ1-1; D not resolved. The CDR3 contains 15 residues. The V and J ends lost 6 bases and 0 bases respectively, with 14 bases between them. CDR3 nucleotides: TGTGCCAGCAGCCACCGATCTGCTATGAACACTGAAGCTTTCTTT. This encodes CASSHRSAMNTEAFF.

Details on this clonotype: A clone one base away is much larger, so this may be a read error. CDR3 sequence reads: CASSYDSREQYF. CDR3 DNA: TGTGCCAGCAGTTACGACTCCCGTGAGCAGTACTTC. This chain joins TRBV6-2 or TRBV6-3 and TRBJ2-7; D gene unclear. Germline V lookup: CDR1 MNHEY, CDR2 SVGEGT. V gave up 2 bases and J gave up 7 bases, with 9 bases separating them. The CDR3 runs 12 residues.

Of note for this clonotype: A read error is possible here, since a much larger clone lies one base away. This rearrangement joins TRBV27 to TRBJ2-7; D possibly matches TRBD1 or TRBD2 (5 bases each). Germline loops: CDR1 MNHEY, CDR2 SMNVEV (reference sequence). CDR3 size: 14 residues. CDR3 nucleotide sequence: TGTGACAGCAGTCCCTCGGATGGGGGATACGAGCAGTACTTC. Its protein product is CDSSPSDGGYEQYF.

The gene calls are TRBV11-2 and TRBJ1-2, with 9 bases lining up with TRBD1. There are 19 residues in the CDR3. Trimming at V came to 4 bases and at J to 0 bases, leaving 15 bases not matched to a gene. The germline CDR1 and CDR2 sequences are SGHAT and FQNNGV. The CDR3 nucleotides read TGTGCCAGCAGCTCTACCAGGGGGCGACAGGGGGGAGCTAACTATGGCTACACCTTC. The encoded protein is CASSSTRGRQGGANYGYTF. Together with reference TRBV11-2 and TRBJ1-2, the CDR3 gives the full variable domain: EAGVAQSPRYKIIEKRQSVAFWCNPISGHATLYWYQQILGQGPKLLIQFQNNGVVDDSQLPKDRFSAERLKGVDSTLKIQPAKLEDSAVYLCASSSTRGRQGGANYGYTFGSGTRLTVV.

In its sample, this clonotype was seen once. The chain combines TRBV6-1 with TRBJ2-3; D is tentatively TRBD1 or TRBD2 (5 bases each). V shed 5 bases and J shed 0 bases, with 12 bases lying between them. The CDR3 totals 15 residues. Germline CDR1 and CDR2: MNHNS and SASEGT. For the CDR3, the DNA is TGTGCCAGCAGTTTCTACCGGGACAGCACAGATACGCAGTATTTT. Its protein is CASSFYRDSTDTQYF.

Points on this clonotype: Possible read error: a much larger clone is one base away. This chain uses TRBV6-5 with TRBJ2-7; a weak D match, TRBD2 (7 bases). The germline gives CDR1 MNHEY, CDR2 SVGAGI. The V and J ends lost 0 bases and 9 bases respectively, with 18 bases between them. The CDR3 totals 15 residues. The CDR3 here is CASSYSSGGGHGQYF. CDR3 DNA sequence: TGTGCCAGCAGTTACTCGAGTGGGGGGGGCCACGGGCAGTACTTC.

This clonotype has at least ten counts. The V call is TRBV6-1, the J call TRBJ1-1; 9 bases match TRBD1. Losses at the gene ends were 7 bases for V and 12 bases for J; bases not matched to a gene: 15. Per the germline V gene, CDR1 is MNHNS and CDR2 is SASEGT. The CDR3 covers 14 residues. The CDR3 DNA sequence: TGTGCCAGCACCCCACAGACAGGGGGTAGCCGTTCTTTCTTT. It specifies CASTPQTGGSRSFF.

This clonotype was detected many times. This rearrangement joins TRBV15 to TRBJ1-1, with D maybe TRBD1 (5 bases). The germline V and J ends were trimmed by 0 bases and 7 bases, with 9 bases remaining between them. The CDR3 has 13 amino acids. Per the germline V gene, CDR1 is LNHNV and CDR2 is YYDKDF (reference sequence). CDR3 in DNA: TGTGCCACCAGCAGAGATAGGGGAGGTGAAGCTTTCTTT. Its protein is CATSRDRGGEAFF.

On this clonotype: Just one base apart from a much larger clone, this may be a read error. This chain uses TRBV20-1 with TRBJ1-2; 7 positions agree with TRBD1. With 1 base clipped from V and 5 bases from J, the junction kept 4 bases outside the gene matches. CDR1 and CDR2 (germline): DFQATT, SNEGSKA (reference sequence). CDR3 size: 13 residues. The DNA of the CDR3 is TGCAGTGCTAGAGCATGCAGGGGGTATGGCTACACCTTC. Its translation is CSARACRGYGYTF.

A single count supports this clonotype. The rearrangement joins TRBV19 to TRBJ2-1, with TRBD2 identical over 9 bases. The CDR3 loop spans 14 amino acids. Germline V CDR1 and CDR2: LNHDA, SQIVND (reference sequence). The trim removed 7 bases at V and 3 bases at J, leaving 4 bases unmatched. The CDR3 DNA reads TGTGCCAGTATGGGACTAGCCAACTACAATGAGCAGTTCTTC. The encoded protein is CASMGLANYNEQFF.

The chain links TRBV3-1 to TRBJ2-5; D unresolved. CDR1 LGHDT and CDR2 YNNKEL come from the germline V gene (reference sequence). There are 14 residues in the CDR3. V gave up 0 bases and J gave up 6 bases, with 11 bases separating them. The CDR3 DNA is TGTGCCAGCAGCCAAGAAGGAACGTCTCAGACCCAGTACTTC. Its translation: CASSQEGTSQTQYF.